A single sample gave rise to the 25 T cell receptor beta chains below, sequenced in a study of cytomegalovirus exposure and HLA in healthy donors. In the PCR, 60 Vbeta and 13 Jbeta primers were used. Measured with immunoSEQ multiplex PCR; TCRdb has only the in-frame clones, and not every one. This sample carries tens of thousands of clones, with over 10% going to the ten biggest clones. The sequencing sample was made of PBMCs. These receptors were obtained from a man in his late teens or twenties in good health and CMV-seropositive.

The chain carries TRBV7-9 and TRBJ2-7; 11 bases align to TRBD2. This CDR3 is 14 amino acids long. Per germline, CDR1 SEHNR and CDR2 FQNEAQ (reference sequence). Germline trimming cut 1 base from V and 6 bases from J; bases unmatched to any gene: 2. CDR3 protein: CASSLGGLAGEQYF. The CDR3 nucleotides read TGTGCCAGCAGCTTAGGAGGACTAGCGGGCGAGCAGTACTTC.

The V gene is TRBV27, the J gene TRBJ2-6; D is possibly TRBD2 (6 bases). This CDR3 has 17 residues. Looked up from germline, CDR1 is MNHEY and CDR2 is SMNVEV (reference sequence). The V end was cut by 0 bases, the J end by 0 bases, with 9 bases between. In DNA, the CDR3 is TGTGCCAGCAGTTTATCGGAGGGGATCTCTGGGGCCAACGTCCTGACTTTC. Its protein product is CASSLSEGISGANVLTF.

The genes are TRBV5-5 and TRBJ1-1, with 7 nucleotides matching TRBD1. Losses at the gene ends were 7 bases for V and 7 bases for J; bases not matched to a gene: 13. This CDR3 spans 14 amino acids. Germline CDR1 reads SGHKS; CDR2 reads YYEKEE (reference sequence). CDR3 DNA: TGTGCCAGCTTCTTAAATGACCCAGGGGGTGAAGCTTTCTTT. It specifies CASFLNDPGGEAFF.

The chain joins TRBV4-2 to TRBJ2-1; the match to TRBD2 covers 12 bases. The germline V gene has CDR1 LGHNA and CDR2 YNFKEQ. V shed 2 bases, J shed 9 bases, and the junction held 5 bases outside the gene matches. The length of the CDR3 is 15 residues. The CDR3 region is CASSQLAGGGGEQFF. The CDR3 DNA reads TGTGCCAGCAGCCAACTAGCGGGAGGGGGCGGTGAGCAGTTCTTC.

This rearrangement joins TRBV27 to TRBJ2-7, with 10 bases fitting TRBD1. Germline assignment: CDR1 MNHEY and CDR2 SMNVEV (reference sequence). With V trimmed by 4 bases and J by 4 bases, 7 bases remained unmatched. This CDR3 spans 15 amino acids. CDR3 DNA sequence: TGTGCCAGCAGTTCCCCGGGACAGGGGAAATACGAGCAGTACTTC. Translating it yields CASSSPGQGKYEQYF.

The V call is TRBV5-1, the J call TRBJ2-7; TRBD2 aligns across 9 bases. The CDR3 spans 16 residues. Per the germline V gene, CDR1 is SGHRS and CDR2 is YFSETQ. V gave up 2 bases and J gave up 1 base; unmatched junction bases: 7. CDR3 region: CASSLTLAGASYEQYF. CDR3 sequence (DNA): TGCGCCAGCAGCTTAACCTTAGCGGGAGCGTCCTACGAGCAGTACTTC.

This sequence joins TRBV30 and TRBJ1-6; 8 bases line up with TRBD1. The CDR3 runs 14 residues. Germline CDR1 and CDR2: GTSNPN and SVGIG (reference sequence). V was clipped by 5 bases and J by 8 bases; unmatched bases: 8. CDR3 protein: CAWVPSGGYSPLHF. The CDR3 nucleotides read TGTGCCTGGGTCCCTTCAGGGGGCTATTCACCCCTCCACTTT.

The gene calls are TRBV9 and TRBJ2-3, with 8 nucleotides matching TRBD1. With V trimmed by 7 bases and J by 6 bases, 7 bases remained unmatched. The CDR3 has 13 amino acids. Germline CDR1 reads SGDLS; CDR2 reads YYNGEE. The CDR3 loop is CASGQGRADTQYF. Here the CDR3 DNA reads TGTGCCAGCGGACAGGGCAGGGCGGATACGCAGTATTTT.

V is TRBV27 and J is TRBJ2-2, with TRBD2 identical over 8 bases. The CDR3 spans 13 residues. The germline V gene has CDR1 MNHEY and CDR2 SMNVEV (reference sequence). J was trimmed by 7 bases and V by 6 bases; bases with no gene match: 4. The CDR3 region has the DNA TGTGCCAGCAGCCCCCGGGAGGGCGGGGAGCTGTTTTTT. Residues: CASSPREGGELFF.

The CDR3 coding sequence is TGCGCCAGCAGCCAAGATCGACGCGGGACCACCCAAGAGACCCAGTACTTC. Translation: CASSQDRRGTTQETQYF. This sequence joins TRBV4-1 and TRBJ2-5; D possibly corresponds to TRBD2 (6 bases). In germline, CDR1 is MGHRA, CDR2 YSYEKL. The CDR3 is made up of 17 amino acids. V dropped 0 bases and J dropped 1 base, with 15 bases sitting between them.

The chain employs TRBV19 and TRBJ1-5; the D gene is possibly TRBD1 (5 bases). CDR3 length: 13 residues. CDR1 is LNHDA, CDR2 SQIVND, per germline (reference sequence). The germline V and J ends were trimmed by 7 bases and 6 bases, with 13 bases remaining between them. The CDR3 sequence: CASTFEGAQPQHF. As DNA, the CDR3 is TGTGCCAGTACCTTCGAAGGGGCTCAGCCCCAGCATTTT. Based on the CDR3 plus reference TRBV19 and TRBJ1-5, the full variable domain is DGGITQSPKYLFRKEGQNVTLSCEQNLNHDAMYWYRQDPGQGLRLIYYSQIVNDFQKGDIAEGYSVSREKKESFPLTVTSAQKNPTAFYLCASTFEGAQPQHFGDGTRLSIL.

The chain has TRBV4-1 and TRBJ2-7, with D maybe TRBD2 (5 bases). Trimming took 4 bases from V and 1 from J, leaving 11 bases between them. This CDR3 comprises 14 residues. CDR1 and CDR2 (germline): MGHRA, YSYEKL. The CDR3 loop reads CASSPEERSYEQYF. The CDR3 DNA is TGCGCCAGCAGCCCGGAGGAACGGTCCTACGAGCAGTACTTC.

V and J are TRBV14 and TRBJ2-5, with TRBD2 as a possible D gene (6 bases). Germline V lookup: CDR1 SGHDN, CDR2 FVKESK. V lost 4 bases, J lost 1 base, and 10 bases lay in between. This CDR3 is built from 14 residues. The CDR3 loop reads CASSRLEGQETQYF. In DNA, the CDR3 is TGTGCCAGCAGCCGGCTGGAGGGCCAAGAGACCCAGTACTTC.

The gene calls are TRBV19 and TRBJ2-1; 10 nucleotides line up with TRBD2. The junction had 6 bases not matched to a gene; V was cut back by 7 bases and J by 6 bases. The CDR3 loop spans 14 amino acids. The V gene's germline CDR1 is LNHDA and CDR2 SQIVND (reference sequence). CDR3 nucleotides: TGTGCCAGTACCTTTAGCGGGGGGAGCAATGAGCAGTTCTTC. This sequence encodes CASTFSGGSNEQFF.

J is TRBJ1-2 and V is TRBV28; D is perhaps TRBD1 (6 bases). The germline gives CDR1 MDHEN, CDR2 SYDVKM. The CDR3 has 15 residues. Trimming took off 3 bases at V and 4 bases at J, with 15 bases between the two ends. CDR3 protein: CASSFHGGRGYGYTF. The CDR3 DNA reads as TGTGCCAGCAGTTTCCACGGGGGGCGAGGCTATGGCTACACCTTC.

V usage is TRBV19 and J usage is TRBJ2-7; no clear D. V dropped 3 bases and J dropped 6 bases, with 3 bases sitting between them. Germline assignment: CDR1 LNHDA and CDR2 SQIVND (reference sequence). The CDR3 sequence is 10 residues long. CDR3 residues: CASSISEQYF. Here the CDR3 DNA reads TGTGCCAGTAGTATCAGCGAGCAGTACTTC.

This chain uses TRBV25-1 with TRBJ2-7; 14 bases agree with TRBD2. Unmatched junction bases numbered 7, after V lost 3 bases and J lost 3 bases. This CDR3 spans 17 amino acids. Per the germline V gene, CDR1 is MGHDK and CDR2 is SYGVNS. In nucleotides, the CDR3 is TGTGCCAGCAGTGACCCCGGGACTAGCGGGAGCAACTACGAGCAGTACTTC. Its translation is CASSDPGTSGSNYEQYF.

The genes are TRBV5-1 and TRBJ2-1, with TRBD1 identical over 10 bases. The CDR3 length is 16 residues. Trimming cost V 3 bases and J 0 bases; bases outside gene matches: 3. Germline loops: CDR1 SGHRS, CDR2 YFSETQ. CDR3 sequence (DNA): TGCGCCAGCAGCTCGCGACAGGGGGCCTCCTACAATGAGCAGTTCTTC. It encodes CASSSRQGASYNEQFF. Full variable domain (remainder filled in from reference TRBV5-1 and TRBJ2-1): KAGVTQTPRYLIKTRGQQVTLSCSPISGHRSVSWYQQTPGQGLQFLFEYFSETQRNKGNFPGRFSGRQFSNSRSEMNVSTLELGDSALYLCASSSRQGASYNEQFFGPGTRLTVL.

This sequence joins TRBV2 and TRBJ1-3; 9 positions match TRBD1. The CDR3 is 11 amino acids. CDR1 and CDR2 (germline): SNHLY, FYNNEI. V lost 8 bases to trimming and J lost 10 bases; unmatched junction nucleotides: 3. The CDR3 nucleotides read TGTGCCAGCGGACAGGGGAAAACCATATATTTT. It yields the protein CASGQGKTIYF.

The chain links TRBV5-6 to TRBJ1-2, with unresolved D. The CDR3 sequence is 13 residues long. CDR1 is SGHDT, CDR2 YYEEEE, per germline. The germline V and J ends were trimmed by 0 bases and 6 bases, with 9 bases remaining between them. CDR3 in DNA: TGTGCCAGCAGCTTGGGACGGAGGGATGGCTACACCTTC. Its translation: CASSLGRRDGYTF.

The chain combines TRBV10-3 with TRBJ2-5; tentatively, D is TRBD2 (5 bases). This CDR3 comprises 16 residues. The germline V gene has CDR1 ENHRY and CDR2 SYGVKD. Trimming stripped 5 bases from V and 1 base from J, with 17 bases between. CDR3 nucleotide sequence: TGTGCCATCAGTTCTGGGAGCCTTAATTCCCAAGAGACCCAGTACTTC. Translating gives CAISSGSLNSQETQYF.

V usage is TRBV30 and J usage is TRBJ2-1, with no clear D. V gave up 4 bases and J gave up 0 bases, with 7 bases separating them. The CDR3 consists of 13 residues. Germline CDR1 and CDR2: GTSNPN and SVGIG (reference sequence). In DNA form, the CDR3 reads TGTGCCTGGACAGGCAGCTCCTACAATGAGCAGTTCTTC. Its translation is CAWTGSSYNEQFF.

This sequence joins TRBV10-1 and TRBJ2-3, with a tentative D call TRBD2 (6 bases). This CDR3 has 14 amino acids. The germline V gene has CDR1 WNHNN and CDR2 SYGVQD (reference sequence). V was shortened by 0 bases and J by 14 bases, with 18 bases between the two germline ends. CDR3 in amino acids: CASSESSGATGRYF. The CDR3 bases are TGCGCCAGCAGTGAGTCTTCGGGAGCCACCGGGAGGTATTTT.

V and J are TRBV11-2 and TRBJ1-4, with 10 positions matching TRBD1. This CDR3 comprises 15 residues. Per germline, CDR1 SGHAT and CDR2 FQNNGV. V was clipped by 5 bases and J by 5 bases; unmatched bases: 5. The DNA of the CDR3 is TGTGCCAGCAGCACCCGGACAGGGGGGAATGAAAAACTGTTTTTT. This codes for CASSTRTGGNEKLFF.

The V and J genes are TRBV28 and TRBJ2-7, with 10 bases matching TRBD1. The CDR3 sequence is 15 residues long. V lost 3 bases and J lost 4; bases outside the gene matches: 6. CDR1 is MDHEN, CDR2 SYDVKM, per germline. The chain's CDR3 is CASSFPGQGLYEQYF. Here the CDR3 DNA reads TGTGCCAGCAGTTTCCCGGGACAGGGGCTATACGAGCAGTACTTC.